Included here is one T cell receptor beta chain sequence, with context. The repertoire was sequenced with immunoSEQ multiplex PCR; TCRdb's copy has only in-frame clones and lacks some. The sample holds about 36,000 clones, 90% to 95% seen once. This record comes from a study of T cell changes during pregnancy in multiple sclerosis. Germline values: CDR1 LNHDA, CDR2 SQIVND (reference sequence). The CDR3 length is 15 residues. V lost 4 bases to trimming and J lost 7 bases; unmatched junction nucleotides: 2. The chain employs TRBV19 and TRBJ2-2; TRBD2 matches at 14 bases. The clonotype was recovered from a female donor with multiple sclerosis, enrolled in a pregnancy study. Sequencing used CD4+ T cells from peripheral blood mononuclear cells, obtained after pregnancy. The CDR3 nucleotides read TGTGCCAGTAGTAGGACTAGCGGGAGGCACGGGGAGCTGTTTTTT. As protein: CASSRTSGRHGELFF.